The 8 T cell receptor beta chains in this list originate from one sample, sequenced in a study of PD-L1 blockade in urothelial cancer. Measured with immunoSEQ multiplex PCR; TCRdb has only the in-frame clones, and not every one. The table shows about 51,000 clones, with approximately 86% occurring only once. This specimen consisted of PBMCs, obtained around atezolizumab (anti-PD-L1) treatment. These receptors all come from a man between 60 and 75 years old with urothelial cancer.

The CDR3 sequence is CASSYVQGLGGYEQYF. The CDR3 DNA reads TGTGCCAGCAGCTACGTACAGGGATTAGGTGGCTACGAGCAGTACTTC. The chain employs TRBV11-3 and TRBJ2-7; a possible D gene is TRBD1 (6 bases). CDR1 is SGHNT and CDR2 is YENEEA in the germline V gene. Between the trimmed V and J ends, which lost 4 bases and 3 bases, there was a span of 19 bases. The CDR3 covers 16 residues.

In this sample, this clone turned up once. The gene calls are TRBV4-3 and TRBJ2-7; TRBD2 might be the D (7 bases). Germline lookup yields CDR1 LGHNA and CDR2 YSLEER. The length of the CDR3 is 14 residues. Trimming removed 5 bases at V and 6 bases at J, with 17 bases between. In DNA, the CDR3 is TGCGCCAGCAGCTCACGACTAGCAGGGGCCGAGCAGTACTTC. Translation gives CASSSRLAGAEQYF.

The V call is TRBV6-1, the J call TRBJ1-5, with 7 nucleotides matching TRBD1. This CDR3 contains 15 residues. Germline CDR1 MNHNS, CDR2 SASEGT. J was trimmed by 4 bases and V by 6 bases; bases with no gene match: 9. The CDR3 here is CASSWDRGHNQPQHF. CDR3 DNA sequence: TGTGCCAGCAGCTGGGACAGAGGCCATAATCAGCCCCAGCATTTT.

The V call is TRBV6-5, the J call TRBJ2-5; unclear D gene. Trimming took off 8 bases at V and 6 bases at J, with 19 bases between the two ends. CDR3 length: 14 residues. Germline CDR1 and CDR2: MNHEY and SVGAGI. The CDR3 coding sequence is TGTGCCAGCCAACCGCGGCAGCGTGCAAAGACCCAGTACTTC. Its translation is CASQPRQRAKTQYF.

Only a few counts were recorded for this clone. The chain uses TRBV27 and TRBJ2-1; 8 nucleotides line up with TRBD2. V shed 8 bases, J shed 10 bases, and the junction held 16 bases outside the gene matches. CDR1 and CDR2 (germline): MNHEY, SMNVEV (reference sequence). The CDR3 totals 15 residues. The CDR3 sequence is CASPFGREVPYEQFF. In DNA, the CDR3 is TGTGCCAGCCCATTCGGGCGGGAGGTACCTTACGAGCAGTTCTTC.

This clone was counted once. The chain combines TRBV4-2 with TRBJ2-7; D unresolved. The CDR3 spans 14 residues. V lost 1 base and J lost 6, with 13 bases in between. Germline loops: CDR1 LGHNA, CDR2 YNFKEQ. Here the CDR3 reads CASSQANQAFEQYF. The CDR3 nucleotides read TGTGCCAGCAGCCAAGCAAATCAGGCGTTCGAGCAGTACTTC.

This sequence joins TRBV4-1 and TRBJ2-7; perhaps TRBD2 as D (6 bases). Looked up from germline, CDR1 is MGHRA and CDR2 is YSYEKL. The CDR3 runs 17 residues. The V end lost 4 bases, the J end lost 5 bases, and 24 bases lay between the germline ends. The CDR3 DNA sequence: TGCGCCAGCAGCCTTGAGGGGAGGCCAGGGAGTTCGGACGAGCAGTACTTC. Translation gives CASSLEGRPGSSDEQYF.

V usage is TRBV30 and J usage is TRBJ2-1; TRBD1 matches at 8 bases. CDR3 length: 15 residues. CDR1 GTSNPN and CDR2 SVGIG come from the germline V gene (reference sequence). V trimming: 2 bases; J trimming: 3 bases; junction bases outside the gene matches: 6. The CDR3, as DNA: TGTGCCTGGAGTCCGCAGGGGGCCATCTACAATGAGCAGTTCTTC. Its translation is CAWSPQGAIYNEQFF.